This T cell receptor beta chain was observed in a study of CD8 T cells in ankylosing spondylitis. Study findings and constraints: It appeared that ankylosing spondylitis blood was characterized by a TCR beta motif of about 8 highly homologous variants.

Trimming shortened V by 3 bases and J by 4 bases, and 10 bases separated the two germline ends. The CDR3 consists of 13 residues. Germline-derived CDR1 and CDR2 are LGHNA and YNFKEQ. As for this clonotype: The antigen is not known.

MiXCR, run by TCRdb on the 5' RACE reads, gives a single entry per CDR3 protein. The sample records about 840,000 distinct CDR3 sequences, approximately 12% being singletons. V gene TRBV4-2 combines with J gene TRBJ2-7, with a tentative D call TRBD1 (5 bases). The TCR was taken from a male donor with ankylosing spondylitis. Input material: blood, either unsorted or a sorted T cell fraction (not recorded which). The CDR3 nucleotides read TGTGCCAGCAGCCAGGCTAACAGGTACGAGCAGTACTTC. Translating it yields CASSQANRYEQYF.